The clone carrying this T cell receptor (beta chain) was found a few times. This sample stems from a study of T-cell reconstitution after alpha-beta-depleted transplantation in children. Unique molecular identifiers were used to barcode this TCRbeta library. TCRdb used MiXCR to reprocess the PCR reads, holding one entry per CDR3 protein. The sample includes 120,000 or so distinct CDR3 sequences, 23% of them seen just once. The germline gives CDR1 LNHNV, CDR2 YYDKDF (reference sequence). After removal of 4 bases from V and 7 bases from J, the junction contained 3 bases not matched to a gene. This CDR3 has 13 residues.

The V call is TRBV15, the J call TRBJ2-1; TRBD1 agrees at 8 bases. Here the sequenced sample was PBMCs, mostly from graft donor cells, taken 180 days after TCRalphabeta/CD19-depleted stem cell transplant. The source is a male patient under 10 years old who had a stem cell transplant for chronic granulomatous disease, so the T cells may come from the graft donor. The CDR3: CATSITGGNEQFF. Written as DNA, the CDR3 is TGTGCCACCAGCATCACAGGGGGAAATGAGCAGTTCTTC.